These 27 T cell receptor beta chains were all obtained from the same sample, sequenced in a study of blood T cell repertoires in COVID-19. TCRdb keeps only in-frame clones here, not all; method: immunoSEQ multiplex PCR. Among about 130,000 clones, approximately 80% were seen once, and the ten largest hold about 3.8%. Sequenced: peripheral blood. The origin of the receptors is a woman aged 45-65 years with acute or convalescent COVID-19.

The rearrangement links TRBV7-9 to TRBJ2-1; 10 bases agree with TRBD2. The germline V gene has CDR1 SEHNR and CDR2 FQNEAQ (reference sequence). The junction had 3 bases not matched to a gene; V was cut back by 5 bases and J by 5 bases. The CDR3 sequence is 14 residues long. The chain's CDR3 is CASSPGTSDNEQFF. The DNA for the CDR3 is TGTGCCAGCAGCCCGGGGACTAGCGACAATGAGCAGTTCTTC.

The chain is built from TRBV15 and TRBJ1-5; D perhaps matches TRBD1 (5 bases). Germline V lookup: CDR1 LNHNV, CDR2 YYDKDF (reference sequence). Trimming cost V 0 bases and J 2 bases, with 20 bases left between them. The CDR3 extends over 19 amino acids. DNA of the CDR3: TGTGCCACCAGCAGAGATCAGGGAGGTCCGACGGGAGGCAATCAGCCCCAGCATTTT. Translating it yields CATSRDQGGPTGGNQPQHF.

V is TRBV3-1 (or the pseudogene TRBV3-2) and J is TRBJ2-1; TRBD2 agrees at 11 bases. The germline V gene has CDR1 LGHDT and CDR2 YNNKEL (reference sequence). The CDR3 sequence is 16 residues long. Trimming took 4 bases from V and 6 from J; bases not matched to a gene: 8. CDR3 coding DNA: TGTGCCAGCAGCCTGCCCGCTAGCGGGGGGATCAATGAGCAGTTCTTC. Its translation is CASSLPASGGINEQFF.

The V and J genes are TRBV24-1 and TRBJ1-4, with a tentative D call TRBD1 (6 bases). CDR1 is KGHDR, CDR2 SFDVKD, per germline. Trimming shortened V by 10 bases and J by 3 bases, and 14 bases separated the two germline ends. This CDR3 spans 14 amino acids. CDR3 nucleotide sequence: TGTGCCACTTCCGCCAGGGGCCCTAATGAAAAACTGTTTTTT. Amino acid sequence: CATSARGPNEKLFF.

The chain combines TRBV7-3 with TRBJ1-1, with TRBD1 matching 8 bases. CDR3 length: 14 amino acids. The ends lost 5 bases at V and 4 bases at J; junction bases unmatched: 6. Germline V gives CDR1 SGHTA, CDR2 FQGTGA. As DNA, the CDR3 is TGTGCCAGCAGCCCAGGGGGCATGGGCACTGAAGCTTTCTTT. Protein sequence: CASSPGGMGTEAFF.

The V gene is TRBV6-5, the J gene TRBJ2-6; D is perhaps TRBD1 (6 bases). The V gene's germline CDR1 is MNHEY and CDR2 SVGAGI. V lost 5 bases and J 1 base, leaving 9 bases between the germline ends. This CDR3 spans 15 amino acids. CDR3 protein: CASSITGSGANVLTF. CDR3 coding DNA: TGTGCCAGCAGTATAACAGGGTCTGGGGCCAACGTCCTGACTTTC.

The count of this clone is one. The chain carries TRBV24-1 and TRBJ2-1; 8 bases are shared with TRBD2. Germline CDR1 is KGHDR and CDR2 is SFDVKD. The CDR3 is 16 amino acids. Unmatched junction bases numbered 10, after V lost 4 bases and J lost 6 bases. CDR3 nucleotides: TGTGCCACCAGTGACCCGACTAGCGTCGGGATCAATGAGCAGTTCTTC. Translation gives CATSDPTSVGINEQFF.

The chain uses TRBV19 and TRBJ1-3; tentative D call: TRBD1 (6 bases). Per the germline V gene, CDR1 is LNHDA and CDR2 is SQIVND (reference sequence). Trimming removed 3 bases at V and 4 bases at J, with 13 bases between. The CDR3 sequence is 15 residues long. The CDR3 coding sequence is TGTGCCAGTAGTATCAGCCAGGGGACGGGAAACACCATATATTTT. Its protein product is CASSISQGTGNTIYF.

The chain joins TRBV5-8 to TRBJ2-6; TRBD2 agrees at 7 bases. Per the germline V gene, CDR1 is SGHTS and CDR2 is YDEGEE. This CDR3 is built from 16 residues. V dropped 1 base and J dropped 9; count of bases not matched to a gene: 10. The CDR3 DNA sequence: TGTGCCAGCAGCTTGTCGTTCAGGGCGGGAGTCAACGTCCTGACTTTC. Translated, it gives CASSLSFRAGVNVLTF.

This clone came up once. The rearrangement joins TRBV18 to TRBJ1-1; D unclear. The V and J ends lost 6 bases and 13 bases respectively, with 18 bases between them. Germline CDR1 reads KGHSH; CDR2 reads LQKENI. The CDR3 extends over 12 amino acids. As DNA, the CDR3 is TGTGCCAGCTCGGCGGAGGCAGCTTTCGTTTTCTTT. Its protein product is CASSAEAAFVFF.

This clone was counted only a few times. The V gene is TRBV4-2, the J gene TRBJ2-1; possibly TRBD2 for D (6 bases). Between the trimmed V and J ends, which lost 0 bases and 2 bases, there was a span of 14 bases. The CDR3 length is 17 residues. The germline V gene has CDR1 LGHNA and CDR2 YNFKEQ. The CDR3 protein is CASSQESGRITYNEQFF. CDR3 DNA sequence: TGTGCCAGCAGCCAAGAATCCGGGAGAATCACCTACAATGAGCAGTTCTTC.

Of note for this clone: Possible read error: a much larger clone is one base away. The gene calls are TRBV27 and TRBJ1-5; TRBD1 matches 9 bases. Germline trimming cut 6 bases from V and 2 bases from J; bases unmatched to any gene: 5. Germline CDR1 and CDR2: MNHEY and SMNVEV (reference sequence). This CDR3 spans 15 amino acids. CDR3 DNA: TGTGCCAGCAGCCAGGGACAGGGTGGCAATCAGCCCCAGCATTTT. Translating gives CASSQGQGGNQPQHF.

V is TRBV9 and J is TRBJ2-2; tentative D call: TRBD1 (5 bases). Germline CDR1 SGDLS, CDR2 YYNGEE. Trimming pared 2 bases from V and 3 bases from J, leaving 8 bases between. There are 14 residues in the CDR3. The CDR3 DNA reads TGTGCCAGCAGCGTGGACACTCACACCGGGGAGCTGTTTTTT. Protein product: CASSVDTHTGELFF. Drawing the rest from reference TRBV9 and TRBJ2-2, the complete variable domain is DSGVTQTPKHLITATGQRVTLRCSPRSGDLSVYWYQQSLDQGLQFLIQYYNGEERAKGNILERFSAQQFPDLHSELNLSSLELGDSALYFCASSVDTHTGELFFGEGSRLTVL.

The gene calls are TRBV5-1 and TRBJ2-1; 7 nucleotides align to TRBD2. Trimming at V came to 0 bases and at J to 1 base, leaving 4 bases not matched to a gene. Germline V gene sequence: CDR1 SGHRS, CDR2 YFSETQ. The CDR3 length is 16 residues. The CDR3 protein is CASSLDVAGSYNEQFF. In nucleotides, the CDR3 is TGCGCCAGCAGCTTGGACGTAGCGGGTTCCTACAATGAGCAGTTCTTC.

Worth noting for this clone: At one end, the junction sequence differs from germline, possibly due to a read error. The V gene is TRBV5-4, the J gene TRBJ2-5; no definite D call. Germline loops: CDR1 SGHNT, CDR2 YYREEE (reference sequence). The CDR3 spans 15 residues. CDR3 residues: CASRFHSELQETQYF. In DNA, the CDR3 is TGTGCCAGCCGCTTTCATTCGGAGCTACAAGAGACCCAGTACTTC.

The chain links TRBV5-5 to TRBJ1-6; possibly TRBD1 for D (5 bases). CDR1 and CDR2 (germline): SGHKS, YYEKEE (reference sequence). Trimming shortened V by 4 bases and J by 9 bases, and 14 bases separated the two germline ends. This CDR3 has 14 residues. CDR3 nucleotide sequence: TGTGCCAGCAGCCTTGTAGGGGAGGGTTCACCCCTCCACTTT. Translating it yields CASSLVGEGSPLHF.

This chain connects TRBV10-3 to TRBJ1-4; maybe TRBD1 (5 bases). This CDR3 is built from 14 residues. The V gene's germline CDR1 is ENHRY and CDR2 SYGVKD. The germline V and J ends were trimmed by 2 bases and 8 bases, with 12 bases remaining between them. The CDR3 coding sequence is TGTGCCATCAGTGAGCAGGCAGGGCCCGAAAAACTGTTTTTT. Residues: CAISEQAGPEKLFF.

In this sample, this clone turned up once. The CDR3 nucleotides are TGTGCCAGCATATTAGACAGGGGGAATGAAAAACTGTTTTTT. The encoded protein is CASILDRGNEKLFF. V is TRBV21-1 and J is TRBJ1-4; the table's D call, TRBD1, was not checked against the DNA. TRBV21-1 is designated a pseudogene. This CDR3 spans 14 amino acids.

V usage is TRBV4-2 and J usage is TRBJ1-1, with D tentatively TRBD1 (6 bases). V lost 3 bases, J lost 1 base, and 12 bases lay in between. The germline V gene has CDR1 LGHNA and CDR2 YNFKEQ. The CDR3 extends over 15 amino acids. The CDR3 loop is CASSHTRTENTEAFF. For the CDR3, the DNA is TGTGCCAGCAGCCACACCCGGACAGAGAACACTGAAGCTTTCTTT.

The chain recombines TRBV14 with TRBJ2-7; 9 bases line up with TRBD1. Germline CDR1 and CDR2: SGHDN and FVKESK. The CDR3 covers 16 residues. Unmatched junction bases numbered 8, after V lost 2 bases and J lost 3 bases. The CDR3 coding sequence is TGTGCCAGCAGCCAAAAATGGACAGGGGCCTACTACGAGCAGTACTTC. This codes for CASSQKWTGAYYEQYF.

The chain combines TRBV5-1 with TRBJ1-4, with D possibly matching TRBD1 (5 bases). This CDR3 region has 13 residues. The V gene lost 0 bases and the J gene lost 12 bases, with 12 bases spanning the gap. CDR1 and CDR2 (germline): SGHRS, YFSETQ. Here the CDR3 DNA reads TGCGCCAGCAGCTTGGGCGGGGCTGGAGAACTGTTTTTT. The encoded protein is CASSLGGAGELFF.

The CDR3: CASILDRVSNQPQHF. The CDR3 nucleotides are TGTGCCAGCATTCTAGACAGGGTTAGCAATCAGCCCCAGCATTTT. The chain combines TRBV11-3 with TRBJ1-5; 7 nucleotides line up with TRBD1. Germline-derived CDR1 and CDR2 are SGHNT and YENEEA. V lost 7 bases and J lost 0; bases outside the gene matches: 6. This CDR3 contains 15 residues.

This clone has more than one count but fewer than ten. The chain recombines TRBV12-1 with TRBJ2-2; TRBD1, as called in the table, went unchecked against the DNA. TRBV12-1 is given as a pseudogene. The CDR3 runs 21 residues. CDR3 in amino acids: CASSFLKRRDRGSPNTGELFF. In DNA form, the CDR3 reads TGTGCCAGCAGCTTCCTAAAGCGCCGGGACAGGGGGTCTCCGAACACCGGGGAGCTGTTTTTT.

This sequence joins TRBV29-1 and TRBJ2-3; D may be TRBD2 (6 bases). The CDR3 has 15 amino acids. V shed 4 bases and J shed 1 base, with 15 bases lying between them. CDR1 SQVTM and CDR2 ANQGSEA come from the germline V gene. The CDR3 reads CSVGMEGLGTDTQYF. CDR3 coding DNA: TGCAGCGTTGGGATGGAGGGATTGGGCACAGATACGCAGTATTTT.

This clone was detected only a few times. The chain couples TRBV3-1 (or the pseudogene TRBV3-2) to TRBJ1-2; D possibly corresponds to TRBD1 (5 bases). Germline assignment: CDR1 LGHDT and CDR2 YNNKEL (reference sequence). Trimming shortened V by 0 bases and J by 7 bases, and 12 bases separated the two germline ends. The CDR3 runs to 14 residues. CDR3 region: CASSQEYRLSGYTF. The CDR3 nucleotides are TGTGCCAGCAGCCAAGAATACAGGTTGAGTGGCTACACCTTC.

This rearrangement joins TRBV30 to TRBJ2-2; perhaps TRBD2 as D (6 bases). The germline CDR1 and CDR2 sequences are GTSNPN and SVGIG (reference sequence). This CDR3 has 14 amino acids. V was cut by 3 bases and J by 6 bases, with 14 bases left in between. CDR3 bases: TGTGCCTGGAGAAAGGGGACTCACTCCGGGGAGCTGTTTTTT. Its translation: CAWRKGTHSGELFF.

This sequence joins TRBV28 and TRBJ1-6, with a tentative D call TRBD1 (6 bases). In germline, CDR1 is MDHEN, CDR2 SYDVKM. The CDR3 has 14 residues. Trimming stripped 3 bases from V and 11 bases from J, with 14 bases between. The chain's CDR3 is CASSLSGAGAPLHF. DNA of the CDR3: TGTGCCAGCAGTTTGTCAGGGGCCGGCGCACCCCTCCACTTT.